This T cell receptor (beta chain) was identified during a study of blood T cell repertoires in COVID-19 (dated by TCRdb to the early 2020s). Broadly, across the study: Samples from collaborators originated in the United States, Italy and Spain and spanned both the acute and convalescent phases of COVID-19. The material from the prospective study consisted of cDNA or gDNA derived from T cells, B-cell-depleted T cells, or PBMCs. Subjects who had been exposed to COVID-19, were actively infected with it, or had recovered from it provided the deeply sampled blood TCRbeta repertoires that made up the dataset. The repertoires were released in a freely available public database intended as a resource for research on the immune response to SARS-CoV-2. The samples were drawn from the first 160 participants of the ongoing ImmuneRACE study and from 1,200 or so subjects provided by 6 global collaborators. A de-identified subject ID, COVID-19 status, age in years and sex were almost always included in the sample metadata. Where available, HLA class I and class II types were taken from metadata supplied by the sample provider and were not determined by assay-based typing.

TCRbeta CDR3 regions were amplified from genomic DNA by means of the immunoSEQ Assay, a bias-controlled multiplex PCR. The paper's data handling went like this. Nucleated cell counts per sample were estimated from amplification of reference gene primers within the assay. Sequence reads were collapsed and filtered to measure the absolute abundance of every unique TCRbeta CDR3 rearrangement. For each sample, productive Simpson clonality was calculated as the square root of Simpson's diversity index across productive rearrangements. TCRdb retrieved this table from immuneACCESS and kept in-frame rearrangements only. Not all clones are present; in checked studies, unresolved V genes account for under half, and no reason is known for the remainder. V, J and clone size are those of that table, while D and trimming were read from the DNA. The sample table lists approximately 300,000 clones, about 92% of them with a count of one. Clones ranked in the top ten supply roughly 20% of the sample.

Results and caveats for the whole study, not just this receptor: The amount of clinical and demographic metadata varied by source and participant and was provided uncurated.

Participants in the prospective study were enrolled through a virtual design, were aged about 18 to 100 years, and lived in 20 to 30 United States geographic areas. In the prospective study, cohorts were assigned on the basis of participant-reported clinical history obtained from a screening survey and a study questionnaire. For ImmuneRACE Cohort 3, a participant was defined as recovered based on two consecutive negative NP/OP PCR tests, clearance by a healthcare professional, or resolution of symptoms. In the prospective study, whole blood, serum and a nasopharyngeal or oropharyngeal swab were collected from each participant by mobile phlebotomists. Over a roughly 2-month period, participants in the prospective study had the option of providing additional blood draws and questionnaires. Before DNA extraction, prospective study blood samples were shipped either frozen or at room temperature. About this clone itself: Its cognate antigen has yet to be identified. Base qualities are missing; no much larger clone stands one base away.

The specimen was PBMCs or T cells enriched from blood (not recorded which). The TCR sequence derives from a young woman who had recovered from COVID-19.

The DNA is as follows: TGCAGCGTTGGGGAGAGCTCCTATAATTCACCCCTCCACTTT. This encodes CSVGESSYNSPLHF. This chain is built from TRBV29-1 and TRBJ1-6; the D segment cannot be called with confidence. Counted from cysteine to phenylalanine, this CDR3 has 14 amino acids. This entry keeps only the CDR3 DNA: 42 bases, framed from base 1. Trimming at the junction amounts to 4 bases on V and 0 bases on J, and the germline ends lie 7 bases apart. The germline V gene gives CDR1 as SQVTM and CDR2 as ANQGSEA.